These 5 T cell receptor beta chains were all obtained from the same sample, sequenced in a study of blood T cell repertoires in COVID-19. The protocol was immunoSEQ multiplex PCR, while the TCRdb copy is restricted to in-frame clones and leaves out a portion. The sample lists 200,000 or so clones, 70% to 90% occurring once. Sequenced input: peripheral blood. The receptors stem from a man aged 50 to 59 with acute or convalescent COVID-19.

J is TRBJ1-5 and V is TRBV5-6; D might be TRBD1 (6 bases). V lost 1 base to trimming and J lost 1 base, with 9 bases between them. The CDR3 spans 15 residues. Germline V lookup: CDR1 SGHDT, CDR2 YYEEEE. The CDR3 is CASSLYGQSNQPQHF. Written as DNA, the CDR3 is TGTGCCAGCAGCTTGTACGGACAGAGCAATCAGCCCCAGCATTTT.

The V call is TRBV11-2, the J call TRBJ1-4, with D possibly matching TRBD1 (5 bases). Germline V gene sequence: CDR1 SGHAT, CDR2 FQNNGV. The CDR3 totals 14 residues. Trimming shortened V by 3 bases and J by 5 bases, and 10 bases separated the two germline ends. The CDR3 region has the DNA TGTGCCAGCAGCTTGCAGGGAGGGAATGAAAAACTGTTTTTT. This gives the protein CASSLQGGNEKLFF.

The genes are TRBV6-6 and TRBJ1-2; 8 bases agree with TRBD1. This CDR3 has 14 residues. V was pared by 6 bases and J by 1 base, with 4 bases of the junction left unmatched. The germline V gene has CDR1 MNHNY and CDR2 SVGAGI (reference sequence). The CDR3 DNA is TGTGCCAGCAGACCGACAGGGGTTAACTATGGCTACACCTTC. It yields the protein CASRPTGVNYGYTF.

The chain recombines TRBV18 with TRBJ2-7; tentative D call: TRBD1 (5 bases). The germline V and J ends were trimmed by 6 bases and 5 bases, with 14 bases remaining between them. This CDR3 region has 13 residues. Per the germline V gene, CDR1 is KGHSH and CDR2 is LQKENI. The DNA for the CDR3 is TGTGCCAGCTCCCCAACGACAGATCACGAGCAGTACTTC. Its protein is CASSPTTDHEQYF.

The chain recombines TRBV7-2 with TRBJ1-5; tentatively, D is TRBD1 (5 bases). The germline V and J ends were trimmed by 5 bases and 0 bases, with 17 bases remaining between them. The CDR3 has 17 residues. Per the germline V gene, CDR1 is SGHTA and CDR2 is FQGNSA. The CDR3 nucleotides are TGTGCCAGCAGCCTTTGGGGGGTGGGGATTAGCAATCAGCCCCAGCATTTT. Translation: CASSLWGVGISNQPQHF.